What follows are 30 T cell receptor beta chains derived from one specimen sequenced in a study of T cell clonotyping in hematopoietic cell transplantation (dated by TCRdb to 2020 to 2023). Interpreted using the paper, the time point label stands for: recipient sample about 28 days before transplant, after cytoreduction. Libraries were built with the immunoSEQ multiplex PCR assay. Imported from immuneACCESS, the table was reduced by TCRdb to in-frame sequences with V and J called. These copies leave out some clones; in studies compared against another copy, an unresolved V gene accounts for under half, and the cause of the remainder is not known. This sample comprises roughly 17,000 clones, roughly 93% of them detected only once. The leading ten clones occupy approximately 2% of the sample. This material consisted of peripheral blood mononuclear cells, taken before stem cell transplant. Receptor source: a man between 18 and 35 years old with biphenotypic leukemia. Some clones in this sample may be carry-over from other donors' samples.

This clone was observed once. The chain links TRBV2 to TRBJ2-7; 9 bases map to TRBD1. Germline V gene data show CDR1 as SNHLY and CDR2 as FYNNEI. With V trimmed by 11 bases and J by 6 bases, 11 bases remained unmatched. The CDR3 has 13 residues. CDR3: CAGLVGQGGEQYF. CDR3 bases: TGTGCCGGTCTTGTGGGACAGGGAGGCGAGCAGTACTTC.

The gene calls are TRBV28 and TRBJ1-2; 8 nucleotides agree with TRBD1. Germline assignment: CDR1 MDHEN and CDR2 SYDVKM. This CDR3 is 17 amino acids long. V shed 7 bases, J shed 5 bases, and the junction held 18 bases outside the gene matches. CDR3 sequence (DNA): TGTGCCAGCACCAAGATAGGACAGGGAGGAGGTGGGTATGGCTACACCTTC. Translation: CASTKIGQGGGGYGYTF.

This clone has only one observation. The chain carries TRBV11-2 and TRBJ2-5, with 13 bases identical to TRBD2. Germline assignment: CDR1 SGHAT and CDR2 FQNNGV. J lost 4 bases, V lost 1 base, and 6 bases had no gene match. This CDR3 is built from 17 residues. The CDR3 region is CASSLVTSGGARETQYF. The CDR3 DNA reads as TGTGCCAGCAGCTTAGTTACTAGCGGGGGGGCGCGAGAGACCCAGTACTTC. The variable domain in full, completed from reference TRBV11-2 and TRBJ2-5, reads EAGVAQSPRYKIIEKRQSVAFWCNPISGHATLYWYQQILGQGPKLLIQFQNNGVVDDSQLPKDRFSAERLKGVDSTLKIQPAKLEDSAVYLCASSLVTSGGARETQYFGPGTRLLVL.

The J gene is TRBJ1-2, the V gene TRBV28; D not resolved. The ends were cut back, 3 bases at V and 8 bases at J, with 10 bases in the middle. The CDR3 has 12 amino acids. Germline lookup yields CDR1 MDHEN and CDR2 SYDVKM. For the CDR3, the DNA is TGTGCCAGCAGTTTTCAGATGAGGGGCTACACCTTC. Its protein is CASSFQMRGYTF.

DNA of the CDR3: TGTGCCTGGCGAGGACAGGGCTATGGCTACACCTTC. Its protein is CAWRGQGYGYTF. This chain joins TRBV30 and TRBJ1-2, with TRBD1 identical over 8 bases. The germline V gene has CDR1 GTSNPN and CDR2 SVGIG (reference sequence). The CDR3 runs 12 residues. V shed 5 bases and J 4 bases; nucleotides not matched to a gene: 3.

As regards this clone: Other DNA sequences of this sample code for an identical CDR3. This rearrangement joins TRBV5-6 to TRBJ1-5; no reliable D call. The germline CDR1 and CDR2 sequences are SGHDT and YYEEEE. Deletions cut 4 bases from V and 7 bases from J, with 12 bases between. The CDR3 runs to 13 residues. CDR3 sequence: CASSLSRGQPQHF. CDR3 coding DNA: TGTGCCAGCAGCCTAAGTCGGGGACAGCCCCAGCATTTT.

CDR3 region: CASSRLAGEQYF. The CDR3 bases are TGTGCCAGCAGCAGACTAGCTGGTGAGCAGTACTTC. The V and J genes are TRBV27 and TRBJ2-7; TRBD2 aligns across 7 bases. Germline CDR1 reads MNHEY; CDR2 reads SMNVEV (reference sequence). The CDR3 loop spans 12 amino acids. Losses at the gene ends were 6 bases for V and 7 bases for J; bases not matched to a gene: 6.

This clone was picked up one time. This chain connects TRBV7-2 to TRBJ1-2; possibly TRBD1 for D (5 bases). This CDR3 has 13 amino acids. V lost 1 base and J lost 2, with 5 bases in between. The germline V gene has CDR1 SGHTA and CDR2 FQGNSA. The DNA of the CDR3 is TGTGCCAGCAGCTTAGGGACAAACTATGGCTACACCTTC. As protein: CASSLGTNYGYTF.

The V gene is TRBV4-3, the J gene TRBJ1-2, with unresolved D. CDR1 is LGHNA, CDR2 YSLEER, per germline. Deletions cut 4 bases from V and 3 bases from J, with 9 bases between. The CDR3 loop spans 13 amino acids. The CDR3 sequence is CASSLSEDYGYTF. The CDR3 DNA reads TGCGCCAGCAGCCTCAGTGAGGACTATGGCTACACCTTC.

V usage is TRBV7-2 and J usage is TRBJ1-1; D is unresolved. In germline, CDR1 is SGHTA, CDR2 FQGNSA. V shed 1 base and J shed 1 base, with 7 bases lying between them. The length of the CDR3 is 14 residues. The CDR3 sequence: CASSLVGKNTEAFF. The CDR3 DNA reads as TGTGCCAGCAGCTTAGTGGGCAAGAACACTGAAGCTTTCTTT.

V and J are TRBV30 and TRBJ1-2; perhaps TRBD1 as D (6 bases). Germline V CDR1 and CDR2: GTSNPN, SVGIG (reference sequence). The CDR3 runs to 12 residues. V lost 0 bases and J lost 10, with 12 bases in between. The CDR3 reads CAWSVQGTDYTF. The CDR3 region has the DNA TGTGCCTGGAGTGTACAGGGAACCGACTACACCTTC.

The rearrangement joins TRBV7-9 to TRBJ2-6; D might be TRBD1 or TRBD2, each matching 6 bases. Germline CDR1 SEHNR, CDR2 FQNEAQ (reference sequence). Trimming cost V 5 bases and J 0 bases, with 17 bases left between them. The CDR3 covers 18 residues. Here the CDR3 reads CASSLRGLPNSGANVLTF. The CDR3 DNA reads TGTGCCAGCAGCCTACGGGGGCTTCCTAACTCTGGGGCCAACGTCCTGACTTTC.

The chain carries TRBV5-1 and TRBJ2-3; TRBD2 matches at 10 bases. The CDR3 extends over 18 amino acids. The V gene's germline CDR1 is SGHRS and CDR2 YFSETQ. The J segment lost 2 bases and the V segment lost 0 bases, leaving 9 bases of the junction unmatched. In DNA, the CDR3 is TGCGCCAGCAGCTTGGTACCGACGCTAGCGGGGGCCACAGATACGCAGTATTTT. Translation: CASSLVPTLAGATDTQYF.

The chain employs TRBV5-1 and TRBJ1-4; TRBD1 is a possible D gene (5 bases). CDR3 size: 15 residues. Germline CDR1 SGHRS, CDR2 YFSETQ. Trimming took off 0 bases at V and 1 base at J, with 7 bases between the two ends. The CDR3 spells CASSLAGGTNEKLFF. DNA of the CDR3: TGCGCCAGCAGCTTGGCGGGGGGAACTAATGAAAAACTGTTTTTT.

The chain employs TRBV28 and TRBJ2-7, with 7 bases lining up with TRBD1. V dropped 2 bases and J dropped 11; count of bases not matched to a gene: 3. Germline V gene lookup returns CDR1 MDHEN and CDR2 SYDVKM. This CDR3 spans 11 amino acids. Here the CDR3 reads CASSLRGQEYF. The CDR3 bases are TGTGCCAGCAGTTTAAGGGGGCAGGAGTACTTC. The complete variable domain, with remaining parts taken from reference TRBV28 and TRBJ2-7, reads DVKVTQSSRYLVKRTGEKVFLECVQDMDHENMFWYRQDPGLGLRLIYFSYDVKMKEKGDIPEGYSVSREKKERFSLILESASTNQTSMYLCASSLRGQEYFGPGTRLTVT.

J is TRBJ1-5 and V is TRBV30; a possible D gene is TRBD1 (5 bases). Germline V gives CDR1 GTSNPN, CDR2 SVGIG (reference sequence). V lost 2 bases and J 0 bases, leaving 17 bases between the germline ends. This CDR3 comprises 17 residues. The DNA of the CDR3 is TGTGCCTGGAGTCCTTCCCCCGGGGGGTATAGCAATCAGCCCCAGCATTTT. It encodes CAWSPSPGGYSNQPQHF. The full variable domain, with the rest looked up from reference TRBV30 and TRBJ1-5, is SQTIHQWPATLVQPVGSPLSLECTVEGTSNPNLYWYRQAAGRGLQLLFYSVGIGQISSEVPQNLSASRPQDRQFILSSKKLLLSDSGFYLCAWSPSPGGYSNQPQHFGDGTRLSIL.

The chain joins TRBV5-1 to TRBJ2-7; the match to TRBD1 covers 8 bases. There are 14 residues in the CDR3. After removal of 4 bases from V and 6 bases from J, the junction contained 9 bases not matched to a gene. CDR1 SGHRS and CDR2 YFSETQ come from the germline V gene. CDR3 amino acids: CASSNGQGVGEQYF. For the CDR3, the DNA is TGCGCCAGCAGCAACGGACAGGGAGTAGGCGAGCAGTACTTC.

This rearrangement joins TRBV29-1 to TRBJ2-2; D is unresolved. V dropped 2 bases and J dropped 4 bases, with 8 bases sitting between them. The germline V gene has CDR1 SQVTM and CDR2 ANQGSEA. CDR3 length equals 13 residues. CDR3 in amino acids: CSVERTGTGELFF. The CDR3, as DNA: TGCAGCGTTGAAAGGACCGGCACCGGGGAGCTGTTTTTT.

The rearrangement uses TRBV30 and TRBJ1-5, with D tentatively TRBD1 (6 bases). V was trimmed by 4 bases and J by 0 bases, leaving 7 bases between them. The length of the CDR3 is 13 residues. The germline gives CDR1 GTSNPN, CDR2 SVGIG (reference sequence). The CDR3 sequence is CAWNRDSNQPQHF. The CDR3 DNA is TGTGCCTGGAACAGGGATAGCAATCAGCCCCAGCATTTT.

This clone has just one count. The chain has TRBV2 and TRBJ1-6; 7 bases are shared with TRBD1. V lost 7 bases to trimming and J lost 11 bases; unmatched junction nucleotides: 5. The germline V gene encodes CDR1 SNHLY and CDR2 FYNNEI. This CDR3 spans 12 amino acids. The CDR3 protein is CASTPGGTPLHF. The CDR3 bases are TGTGCCAGCACCCCAGGGGGAACACCCCTCCACTTT.

The genes are TRBV30 and TRBJ2-7; 7 positions agree with TRBD2. With V trimmed by 2 bases and J by 4 bases, 8 bases remained unmatched. Germline assignment: CDR1 GTSNPN and CDR2 SVGIG (reference sequence). The length of the CDR3 is 14 residues. DNA for the CDR3: TGTGCCTGGAGTAGCGGGACGGCTGTTTACGAGCAGTACTTC. It specifies CAWSSGTAVYEQYF.

This chain links TRBV27 with TRBJ2-7, with 7 positions matching TRBD1. This CDR3 spans 16 amino acids. Germline CDR1 MNHEY, CDR2 SMNVEV (reference sequence). The J segment lost 4 bases and the V segment lost 3 bases, leaving 12 bases of the junction unmatched. The CDR3 here is CASSFRPRQGSYEQYF. As DNA, the CDR3 is TGTGCCAGCAGTTTCCGACCGCGACAGGGCTCGTACGAGCAGTACTTC.

This rearrangement joins TRBV30 to TRBJ1-4; D may be TRBD1 (6 bases). V lost 5 bases and J lost 8, with 15 bases in between. CDR1 is GTSNPN, CDR2 SVGIG, per germline (reference sequence). This CDR3 region has 13 residues. The CDR3 region has the DNA TGTGCCTGGGCCGGGACATCGAGGGAAAAACTGTTTTTT. This encodes CAWAGTSREKLFF.

The chain combines TRBV6-6 with TRBJ1-1; D is unclear. V lost 1 base and J lost 1, with 7 bases in between. The germline V gene encodes CDR1 MNHNY and CDR2 SVGAGI (reference sequence). The CDR3 covers 14 residues. This chain's CDR3 is CASSYFPGNTEAFF. In DNA, the CDR3 is TGTGCCAGCAGTTACTTCCCAGGGAACACTGAAGCTTTCTTT.

V is TRBV7-2 and J is TRBJ1-5, with 10 bases lining up with TRBD1. Germline-derived CDR1 and CDR2 are SGHTA and FQGNSA. The CDR3 has 15 residues. The ends lost 5 bases at V and 7 bases at J; junction bases unmatched: 8. In DNA, the CDR3 is TGTGCCAGCAGCCTGAGACAGGGGGCTCAACAGCCCCAGCATTTT. This translates into CASSLRQGAQQPQHF.

V gene TRBV30 combines with J gene TRBJ1-5; TRBD1 might be the D (5 bases). Germline V gene sequence: CDR1 GTSNPN, CDR2 SVGIG (reference sequence). The CDR3 has 15 amino acids. Trimming removed 0 bases at V and 5 bases at J, with 14 bases between. The chain's CDR3 is CAWSVRRGGDQPQHF. CDR3 nucleotides: TGTGCCTGGAGTGTACGGAGGGGAGGAGATCAGCCCCAGCATTTT.

This clone is a singleton in its sample. The chain is built from TRBV27 and TRBJ1-5, with D unresolved. Looked up from germline, CDR1 is MNHEY and CDR2 is SMNVEV (reference sequence). The CDR3 length is 14 residues. V was shortened by 1 base and J by 0 bases, with 4 bases between the two germline ends. In DNA, the CDR3 is TGTGCCAGCAGTTTATTTTCTAGCAATCAGCCCCAGCATTTT. Translated: CASSLFSSNQPQHF.

V gene TRBV7-9 combines with J gene TRBJ2-1; no reliable D call. The V end lost 6 bases, the J end lost 5 bases, and 11 bases lay between the germline ends. Germline assignment: CDR1 SEHNR and CDR2 FQNEAQ (reference sequence). The CDR3 extends over 13 amino acids. CDR3 nucleotide sequence: TGTGCCAGCAGTCTTTCTACCAACAATGAGCAGTTCTTC. Its translation: CASSLSTNNEQFF.

In its sample, this clone was seen once. The genes are TRBV19 and TRBJ2-5; 8 nucleotides match TRBD2. With 4 bases clipped from V and 5 bases from J, the junction kept 12 bases outside the gene matches. CDR1 LNHDA and CDR2 SQIVND come from the germline V gene (reference sequence). CDR3 size: 16 residues. The CDR3 coding sequence is TGTGCCAGTAGTAAAGGCGCGGGGGGAGGAGGGGAGACCCAGTACTTC. Its translation: CASSKGAGGGGETQYF.

The rearrangement uses TRBV6-5 and TRBJ2-7, with D possibly being TRBD2 (6 bases). V lost 5 bases to trimming and J lost 4 bases, with 9 bases between them. Germline CDR1 MNHEY, CDR2 SVGAGI. This CDR3 spans 12 amino acids. The CDR3 loop reads CASSARGYEQYF. Here the CDR3 DNA reads TGTGCCAGCAGTGCCCGGGGGTACGAGCAGTACTTC.